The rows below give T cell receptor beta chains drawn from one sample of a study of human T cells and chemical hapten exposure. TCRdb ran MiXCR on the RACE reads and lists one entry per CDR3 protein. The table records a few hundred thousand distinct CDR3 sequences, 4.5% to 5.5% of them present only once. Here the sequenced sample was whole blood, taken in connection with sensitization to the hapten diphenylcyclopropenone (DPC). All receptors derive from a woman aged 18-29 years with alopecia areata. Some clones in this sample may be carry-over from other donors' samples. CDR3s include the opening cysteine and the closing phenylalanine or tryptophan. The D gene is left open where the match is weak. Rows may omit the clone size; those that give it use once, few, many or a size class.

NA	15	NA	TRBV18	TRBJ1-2	TGTGCCAGCTCACCACCCCACCTCGGGAACTATGGCTACACCTTC	CASSPPHLGNYGYTF
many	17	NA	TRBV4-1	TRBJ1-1	TGCGCCAGCAGCCAACCCGAAGGCCAGGGGTCAAGGACTGAAGCTTTCTTT	CASSQPEGQGSRTEAFF
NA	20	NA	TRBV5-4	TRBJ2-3	TGTGCCAGCAGCTCCACACTGGGCAGAATGGGGTACATGTCGGGAGATACGCAGTATTTT	CASSSTLGRMGYMSGDTQYF
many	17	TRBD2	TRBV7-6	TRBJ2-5	TGTGCCAGCAGCCTAGTAGCGGGGGGCCCGTACCAAGAGACCCAGTACTTC	CASSLVAGGPYQETQYF
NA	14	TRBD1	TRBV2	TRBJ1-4	TGTGCCAGCAGTTCTGACAGGGAGGATGAAAAACTGTTTTTT	CASSSDREDEKLFF
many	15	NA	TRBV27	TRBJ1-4	TGTGCCAGCAGTTCAACGCTTGCAGGGACCGAAAAACTGTTTTTT	CASSSTLAGTEKLFF
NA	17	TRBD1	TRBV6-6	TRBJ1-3	TGTGCCAGCAGTCCTTCGGCAGGGGGCGCATACCCAAACACCATATATTTT	CASSPSAGGAYPNTIYF
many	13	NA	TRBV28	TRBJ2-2	TGTGCCAGCAGCGACAGGACCCCCGGGGAGCTGTTTTTT	CASSDRTPGELFF
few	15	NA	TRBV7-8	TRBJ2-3	TGTGCCAGCAGCTTATGGGTCGGTATACCAGATACGCAGTATTTT	CASSLWVGIPDTQYF
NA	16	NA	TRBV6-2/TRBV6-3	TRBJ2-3	TGTGCCAGCAGGCCCCCGGGAACTGTTTCAGGAGATACGCAGTATTTT	CASRPPGTVSGDTQYF
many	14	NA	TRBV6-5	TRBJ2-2	TGTGCCACTAGGGCCACAGGGAGGTCCGGGGAGCTGTTTTTT	CATRATGRSGELFF
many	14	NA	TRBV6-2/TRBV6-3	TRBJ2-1	TGTGCCAGCACCCAAAGTGGGTTCCGGGATGAGCAGTTCTTC	CASTQSGFRDEQFF
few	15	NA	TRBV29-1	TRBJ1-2	TGCAGCGTTGAAGATTTGACAAGTTCTAACTATGGCTACACCTTC	CSVEDLTSSNYGYTF
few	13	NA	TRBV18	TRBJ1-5	TGTGCCAGCTCCCCCATCCAGTATGCGCCCCAGCATTTT	CASSPIQYAPQHF
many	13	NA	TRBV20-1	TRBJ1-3	TGCAGTGCTAGGGGGGGGGCTGGAAACACCATATATTTT	CSARGGAGNTIYF
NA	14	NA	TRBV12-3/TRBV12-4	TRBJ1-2	TGTGCCAGCACCATCTACCCTTTACGATATGGCTACACCTTC	CASTIYPLRYGYTF
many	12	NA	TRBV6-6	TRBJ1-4	TGTGCCAGCAGTTACGAGTATGAAAAACTGTTTTTT	CASSYEYEKLFF
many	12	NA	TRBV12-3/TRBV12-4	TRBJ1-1	TGTGCCAGTCGGGGTGTAAACACTGAAGCTTTCTTT	CASRGVNTEAFF
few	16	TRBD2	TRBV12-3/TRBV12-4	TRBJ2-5	TGTGCCAGCAGTTGGGGGACTAGCGGGGGCCAAGAGACCCAGTACTTC	CASSWGTSGGQETQYF
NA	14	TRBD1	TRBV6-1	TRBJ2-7	TGTGCCAGCAGTGGGATGGGACAGTCCTACGAGCAGTACTTC	CASSGMGQSYEQYF
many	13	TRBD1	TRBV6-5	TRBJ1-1	TGTGCCAGCAGTCCGGGACAGGGGACTGAAGCTTTCTTT	CASSPGQGTEAFF
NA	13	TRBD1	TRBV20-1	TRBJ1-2	TGCAGTGCCGAAGGACAGGCCCACTATGGCTACACCTTC	CSAEGQAHYGYTF
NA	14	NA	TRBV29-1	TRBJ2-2	TGCAGCGTGGCGCCACAGATGAACACCGGGGAGCTGTTTTTT	CSVAPQMNTGELFF
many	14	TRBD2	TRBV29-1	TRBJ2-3	TGCAGCGTTTTTGGACTAGCTAGCACAGATACGCAGTATTTT	CSVFGLASTDTQYF
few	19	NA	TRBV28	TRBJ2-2	TGTGCCAGCAGTTTCCCCGTTTATGGCGGGGGCTTGAACACCGGGGAGCTGTTTTTT	CASSFPVYGGGLNTGELFF
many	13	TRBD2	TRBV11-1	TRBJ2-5	TGTGCCAGCAGCTTAAGGCGGGGGGAGACCCAGTACTTC	CASSLRRGETQYF
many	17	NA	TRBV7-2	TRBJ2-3	TGTGCCAGCAGCTTCATATTATCCAGGAAGAGCACAGATACGCAGTATTTT	CASSFILSRKSTDTQYF
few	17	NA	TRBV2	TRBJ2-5	TGTGCCAGCAGTGACCCAGGGGACCCGATTCACCAAGAGACCCAGTACTTC	CASSDPGDPIHQETQYF
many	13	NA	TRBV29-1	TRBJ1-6	TGCAGCCGCCGGGCAGGCAATAATTCACCCCTCCACTTT	CSRRAGNNSPLHF
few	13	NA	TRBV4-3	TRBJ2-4	TGCGCCAGCAGCCAAGATTTGAGGAACATTCAGTACTTC	CASSQDLRNIQYF
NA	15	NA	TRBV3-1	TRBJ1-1	TGTGCCAGCAGCAATCCCGGGACACTGAACACTGAAGCTTTCTTT	CASSNPGTLNTEAFF
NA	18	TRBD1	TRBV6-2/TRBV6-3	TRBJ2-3	TGTGCCAGCAGTTACTCGGTCCAGGGGGCCACCCTGGCAGATACGCAGTATTTT	CASSYSVQGATLADTQYF
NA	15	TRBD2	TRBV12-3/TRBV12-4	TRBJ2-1	TGTGCCAGCAGCTCTAGCGGGGCAGGGGTCAATGAGCAGTTCTTC	CASSSSGAGVNEQFF
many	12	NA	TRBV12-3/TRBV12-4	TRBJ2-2	TGTGCCAGCAGTTTCAGTATCGGGGAGCTGTTTTTT	CASSFSIGELFF
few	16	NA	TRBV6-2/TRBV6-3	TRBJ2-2	TGTGCCAGCAGTTACTCGAGGGGGGGCGGCACCGGGGAGCTGTTTTTT	CASSYSRGGGTGELFF
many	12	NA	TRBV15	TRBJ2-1	TGTGCCACCAGCAGGATTCAAAATGAGCAGTTCTTC	CATSRIQNEQFF